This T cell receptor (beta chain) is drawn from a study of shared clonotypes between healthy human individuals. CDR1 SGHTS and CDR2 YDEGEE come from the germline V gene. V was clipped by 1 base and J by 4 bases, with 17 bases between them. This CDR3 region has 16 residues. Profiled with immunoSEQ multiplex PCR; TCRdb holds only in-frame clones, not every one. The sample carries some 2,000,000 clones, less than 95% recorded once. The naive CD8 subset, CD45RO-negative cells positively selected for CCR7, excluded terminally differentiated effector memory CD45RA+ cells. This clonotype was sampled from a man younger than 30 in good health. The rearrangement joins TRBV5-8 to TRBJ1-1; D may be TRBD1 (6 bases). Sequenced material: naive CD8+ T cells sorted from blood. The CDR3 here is CASSLYSTGMVTEAFF. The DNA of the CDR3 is TGTGCCAGCAGCTTGTATTCCACAGGGATGGTCACTGAAGCTTTCTTT.